Included here is one TCR beta chain sequence, with context. As yet, its antigen is unknown. Germline trimming cut 6 bases from V and 4 bases from J; bases unmatched to any gene: 8. Per germline, CDR1 LNHDA and CDR2 SQIVND (reference sequence). The CDR3 consists of 14 residues. The data originate from a study of shared clonotypes between healthy human individuals. Overall study context: The cohort comprised two women and a few men. Their ages spanned 18 to 49 years. Study findings and constraints: As a rule, naive subsets had a larger estimated richness than memory subsets. Clonotype sharing among donors, it was expected, would be affected by sequencing depth.

The protocol was immunoSEQ multiplex PCR, while the TCRdb copy is restricted to in-frame clones and leaves out a portion. Here the sample spans roughly 2 million clones, 85% to 95% being singletons. What was sequenced was naive CD4+ T cells sorted from blood. Noted subset: CD45RA+ positively selected. The sequence was collected from a man aged 18 to 29 in good health. The V and J genes are TRBV19 and TRBJ1-2; 7 bases map to TRBD1. CDR3 in DNA: TGTGCCAGTAGATATACCGGGACAGTCTATGGCTACACCTTC. Translated: CASRYTGTVYGYTF. The whole variable domain, remainder taken from reference TRBV19 and TRBJ1-2, is DGGITQSPKYLFRKEGQNVTLSCEQNLNHDAMYWYRQDPGQGLRLIYYSQIVNDFQKGDIAEGYSVSREKKESFPLTVTSAQKNPTAFYLCASRYTGTVYGYTFGSGTRLTVV.